These 32 T cell receptor beta chains were all obtained from the same sample, sequenced in a study of control samples from healthy donors and cancer patients. Clones were read by immunoSEQ multiplex PCR, and TCRdb kept only the in-frame ones, dropping some. The repertoire holds 130,000 to 150,000 clones, with 75% to 95% as singletons. Sequenced material: blood. The receptors originated from a man younger than 45 in good health.

The chain recombines TRBV4-1 with TRBJ1-1; D ambiguous. Per the germline V gene, CDR1 is MGHRA and CDR2 is YSYEKL. This CDR3 spans 15 amino acids. V dropped 1 base and J dropped 1 base, with 10 bases sitting between them. The CDR3 is CASSQVNSPNTEAFF. For the CDR3, the DNA is TGCGCCAGCAGCCAAGTGAACAGTCCGAACACTGAAGCTTTCTTT.

The J gene is TRBJ2-7, the V gene TRBV5-1; D gene uncertain. The V end lost 0 bases, the J end lost 3 bases, and 10 bases lay between the germline ends. Germline CDR1 SGHRS, CDR2 YFSETQ. The CDR3 contains 14 residues. DNA of the CDR3: TGCGCCAGCAGCTTGGCAGGACCGTTCTACGAGCAGTACTTC. Amino acid sequence: CASSLAGPFYEQYF.

This CDR3 is CATKEAGAVLEQYF. CDR3 bases: TGTGCCACCAAGGAGGCGGGGGCTGTCTTAGAGCAGTACTTC. The chain couples TRBV6-5 to TRBJ2-7, with D possibly being TRBD2 (7 bases). With 10 bases removed from V and 7 bases from J, the gap between germline ends came to 23 bases. The V gene's germline CDR1 is MNHEY and CDR2 SVGAGI. The CDR3 contains 14 residues.

This clone was observed a handful of times. The chain combines TRBV5-4 with TRBJ1-6; TRBD1 is a possible D gene (5 bases). Germline V lookup: CDR1 SGHNT, CDR2 YYREEE (reference sequence). V lost 3 bases and J lost 6, with 22 bases in between. The CDR3 covers 18 residues. CDR3 residues: CASSSWDGLYLRNSPLHF. CDR3 in DNA: TGTGCCAGCAGCTCTTGGGACGGTTTGTATTTGCGTAATTCACCCCTCCACTTT.

The CDR3 is CAGNSGTEAFF. The CDR3, as DNA: TGTGCCGGAAACAGTGGCACTGAAGCTTTCTTT. This chain connects TRBV19 to TRBJ1-1, with unresolved D. V lost 11 bases to trimming and J lost 4 bases, with 11 bases between them. Germline CDR1 reads LNHDA; CDR2 reads SQIVND (reference sequence). The CDR3 has 11 amino acids.

This chain links TRBV5-6 with TRBJ2-3, with a weak D call TRBD1 (5 bases). This CDR3 region has 11 residues. Trimming shortened V by 4 bases and J by 6 bases, and 6 bases separated the two germline ends. Germline CDR1 reads SGHDT; CDR2 reads YYEEEE. The CDR3 nucleotides read TGTGCCAGCAGCAAGGGGGATACGCAGTATTTT. Translated: CASSKGDTQYF. Combining the CDR3 with reference TRBV5-6 and TRBJ2-3 gives the whole variable domain DAGVTQSPTHLIKTRGQQVTLRCSPKSGHDTVSWYQQALGQGPQFIFQYYEEEERQRGNFPDRFSGHQFPNYSSELNVNALLLGDSALYLCASSKGDTQYFGPGTRLTVL.

This clone was observed a few times. The chain is built from TRBV6-5 and TRBJ2-7; D gene uncertain. Trimming took 5 bases from V and 0 from J, leaving 11 bases between them. Germline V gene sequence: CDR1 MNHEY, CDR2 SVGAGI. The CDR3 extends over 14 amino acids. CDR3 bases: TGTGCCAGCAGTCGTAGAACAAGCTCCTACGAGCAGTACTTC. As protein: CASSRRTSSYEQYF.

The chain joins TRBV5-4 to TRBJ1-3, with no clear D. V was pared by 0 bases and J by 4 bases, with 14 bases between. There are 16 residues in the CDR3. Germline V gene sequence: CDR1 SGHNT, CDR2 YYREEE (reference sequence). The DNA for the CDR3 is TGTGCCAGCAGCTTGGATCCGGGAGTAGGAGGAAACACCATATATTTT. This codes for CASSLDPGVGGNTIYF.

This chain uses TRBV5-1 with TRBJ2-7; 8 bases agree with TRBD2. V was clipped by 3 bases and J by 2 bases; unmatched bases: 4. The germline V gene has CDR1 SGHRS and CDR2 YFSETQ. This CDR3 is 14 amino acids long. The CDR3 reads CASSYTSGTYEQYF. CDR3 coding DNA: TGCGCCAGCAGCTATACTAGCGGAACCTACGAGCAGTACTTC.

V and J are TRBV10-1 and TRBJ2-7, with D unclear. The CDR3 is made up of 14 amino acids. V was clipped by 3 bases and J by 1 base, with 10 bases between them. Looked up from germline, CDR1 is WNHNN and CDR2 is SYGVQD (reference sequence). For the CDR3, the DNA is TGCGCCAGCAGTGAATCCGACATTTCCTACGAGCAGTACTTC. Its protein is CASSESDISYEQYF.

The rearrangement links TRBV29-1 to TRBJ2-3, with no clear D. Germline V lookup: CDR1 SQVTM, CDR2 ANQGSEA. This CDR3 spans 10 amino acids. V was cut by 4 bases and J by 4 bases, with 3 bases left in between. This CDR3 is CSVVSDTQYF. The CDR3 DNA is TGCAGCGTTGTTTCAGATACGCAGTATTTT.

The gene calls are TRBV7-9 and TRBJ1-3; possibly TRBD1 for D (6 bases). Looked up from germline, CDR1 is SEHNR and CDR2 is FQNEAQ (reference sequence). This CDR3 has 16 residues. Trimming left V 0 bases short and J 4 bases short, with 13 bases between. The CDR3 loop reads CASSLAQTGYGNTIYF. The CDR3 DNA reads TGTGCCAGCAGCTTAGCGCAAACAGGGTACGGAAACACCATATATTTT.

V is TRBV11-2 and J is TRBJ1-6, with D perhaps TRBD1 (5 bases). This CDR3 has 13 amino acids. CDR1 SGHAT and CDR2 FQNNGV come from the germline V gene. The V end was cut by 6 bases, the J end by 8 bases, with 11 bases between. CDR3 region: CASSRDRYSPLHF. The CDR3 nucleotides read TGTGCCAGCAGTCGGGACCGGTATTCACCCCTCCACTTT.

CDR3 DNA: TGTGCCAGCAGCTTGGACGGGGGGATGCGGCCCCAGCATTTT. This encodes CASSLDGGMRPQHF. The rearrangement joins TRBV5-8 to TRBJ1-5; D might be TRBD1 (5 bases). This CDR3 has 14 amino acids. Per germline, CDR1 SGHTS and CDR2 YDEGEE. V lost 0 bases and J lost 9, with 13 bases in between. Based on the CDR3 plus reference TRBV5-8 and TRBJ1-5, the full variable domain is EAGVTQSPTHLIKTRGQQATLRCSPISGHTSVYWYQQALGLGLQFLLWYDEGEERNRGNFPPRFSGRQFPNYSSELNVNALELEDSALYLCASSLDGGMRPQHFGDGTRLSIL.

The rearrangement uses TRBV28 and TRBJ1-6, with 7 bases matching TRBD1. In germline, CDR1 is MDHEN, CDR2 SYDVKM. CDR3 size: 14 residues. J gave up 6 bases and V 10 bases, and 9 bases lay outside the gene matches. CDR3 coding DNA: TGTGCCACCCTAACAGGGGCTGGTAATTCACCCCTCCACTTT. As protein: CATLTGAGNSPLHF.

The rearrangement uses TRBV19 and TRBJ1-2; D remains ambiguous. CDR3 length: 13 amino acids. Germline lookup yields CDR1 LNHDA and CDR2 SQIVND (reference sequence). V lost 4 bases and J lost 2, with 8 bases in between. CDR3: CASSNGGNYGYTF. The CDR3 coding sequence is TGTGCCAGTAGTAATGGAGGGAACTATGGCTACACCTTC.

This clone appeared a single time. The V call is TRBV9, the J call TRBJ1-2, with unresolved D. Trimming took off 0 bases at V and 1 base at J, with 13 bases between the two ends. The CDR3 runs to 16 residues. CDR1 and CDR2 from the germline V gene are SGDLS and YYNGEE. CDR3 DNA: TGTGCCAGCAGCGTAGCTCCCTTAACAGTTAACTATGGCTACACCTTC. This sequence encodes CASSVAPLTVNYGYTF.

The chain links TRBV5-6 to TRBJ1-1; D possibly corresponds to TRBD1 (5 bases). The CDR3 runs 15 residues. Germline CDR1 and CDR2: SGHDT and YYEEEE. The ends were cut back, 2 bases at V and 4 bases at J, with 15 bases in the middle. The CDR3, as DNA: TGTGCCAGCAGCTTAAGGCAGGGTGCCAGCACTGAAGCTTTCTTT. Translation gives CASSLRQGASTEAFF.

The V and J genes are TRBV21-1 and TRBJ2-7; the table's D call, TRBD1, was not checked against the DNA. TRBV21-1 is flagged as a pseudogene. The CDR3 covers 13 residues. The CDR3 DNA follows: TGTGCGGCAAGGACAACTGGGCACTACGAGCAGTACTTC. Amino acid sequence: CAARTTGHYEQYF.

The gene calls are TRBV6-5 and TRBJ1-2; possible D gene TRBD1, 5 bases. Germline assignment: CDR1 MNHEY and CDR2 SVGAGI. This CDR3 spans 14 amino acids. V was cut by 8 bases and J by 2 bases, with 15 bases left in between. CDR3 coding DNA: TGTGCCAGCGTTCGGGAGAGGGGAAACTATGGCTACACCTTC. Translating it yields CASVRERGNYGYTF.

This rearrangement joins TRBV6-4 to TRBJ2-3; 9 positions match TRBD1. CDR3 length equals 14 residues. Germline CDR1 is MRHNA and CDR2 is SNTAGT. Losses at the gene ends were 4 bases for V and 1 base for J; bases not matched to a gene: 0. The CDR3 nucleotides are TGTGCCAGCAGTGGGACAGGGGGCACAGATACGCAGTATTTT. Translation gives CASSGTGGTDTQYF.

The CDR3 nucleotides are TGTGCCAGCAGCTTGGTTCGAGGTCCCAGCTCCTACGAGCAGTACTTC. Protein sequence: CASSLVRGPSSYEQYF. This chain connects TRBV5-6 to TRBJ2-7; no reliable D call. The CDR3 covers 16 residues. Trimming left V 0 bases short and J 0 bases short, with 13 bases between. From germline, CDR1 is SGHDT and CDR2 YYEEEE.

The V and J genes are TRBV6-5 and TRBJ2-7; 7 nucleotides agree with TRBD2. V lost 5 bases and J lost 4; bases outside the gene matches: 11. This CDR3 is built from 15 residues. Germline CDR1 reads MNHEY; CDR2 reads SVGAGI. The CDR3, as DNA: TGTGCCAGCAGTCAACCCCGCGGGGGTCTATACGAGCAGTACTTC. The encoded protein is CASSQPRGGLYEQYF.

This rearrangement joins TRBV6-6 to TRBJ2-1, with TRBD1 as a possible D gene (5 bases). With 4 bases removed from V and 6 bases from J, the gap between germline ends came to 7 bases. Per germline, CDR1 MNHNY and CDR2 SVGAGI (reference sequence). The CDR3 is 12 amino acids. CDR3 coding DNA: TGTGCCAGCAGTTTCAGGGTCAATGAGCAGTTCTTC. Translation gives CASSFRVNEQFF.

The rearrangement links TRBV7-6 to TRBJ1-1; D perhaps matches TRBD1 (5 bases). The germline V gene encodes CDR1 SGHVS and CDR2 FNYEAQ. The CDR3 totals 13 residues. Deletions cut 4 bases from V and 1 base from J, with 7 bases between. The CDR3 sequence: CASSSTGNTEAFF. In nucleotides, the CDR3 is TGTGCCAGCAGCTCAACAGGGAACACTGAAGCTTTCTTT.

V and J are TRBV18 and TRBJ2-1, with 10 nucleotides matching TRBD2. The CDR3 runs 17 residues. V lost 1 base to trimming and J lost 2 bases; unmatched junction nucleotides: 5. Per the germline V gene, CDR1 is KGHSH and CDR2 is LQKENI. CDR3 loop: CASSPQASGGTYNEQFF. The CDR3 region has the DNA TGTGCCAGCTCACCACAGGCTAGCGGGGGAACCTACAATGAGCAGTTCTTC.

The rearrangement uses TRBV2 and TRBJ1-2; 7 bases align to TRBD1. V dropped 6 bases and J dropped 7; count of bases not matched to a gene: 11. This CDR3 comprises 14 residues. Per the germline V gene, CDR1 is SNHLY and CDR2 is FYNNEI. The DNA for the CDR3 is TGTGCCAGCAGCTTTGACGACAGGGTGGGTGGCTACACCTTC. It encodes CASSFDDRVGGYTF.

The chain has TRBV6-5 and TRBJ1-1, with unresolved D. Germline V lookup: CDR1 MNHEY, CDR2 SVGAGI. The germline V and J ends were trimmed by 3 bases and 0 bases, with 14 bases remaining between them. CDR3 length equals 16 residues. CDR3 sequence (DNA): TGTGCCAGCAGTTATCGAGCTGCAGGTTTGAACACTGAAGCTTTCTTT. It specifies CASSYRAAGLNTEAFF.

This chain uses TRBV5-1 with TRBJ1-6, with a weak D call TRBD1 (6 bases). CDR1 and CDR2 from the germline V gene are SGHRS and YFSETQ. The V and J ends lost 2 bases and 8 bases respectively, with 11 bases between them. This CDR3 is built from 14 residues. CDR3: CASSFDRQDSPLHF. CDR3 nucleotides: TGCGCCAGCAGCTTTGATAGACAGGATTCACCCCTCCACTTT.

This chain joins TRBV11-2 and TRBJ1-1, with D perhaps matching TRBD1 (5 bases). In germline, CDR1 is SGHAT, CDR2 FQNNGV. V gave up 2 bases and J gave up 6 bases, with 13 bases separating them. This CDR3 has 14 residues. The CDR3 DNA sequence: TGTGCCAGCAGCTTATCCAGGGTTATGGCTGAAGCTTTCTTT. This gives the protein CASSLSRVMAEAFF.

The V and J genes are TRBV19 and TRBJ1-2, with TRBD1 as a possible D gene (5 bases). CDR1 is LNHDA, CDR2 SQIVND, per germline (reference sequence). V was pared by 6 bases and J by 2 bases, with 13 bases between. The CDR3 runs to 14 residues. CDR3 region: CASSLTGGNYGYTF. DNA for the CDR3: TGTGCCAGTAGCCTTACGGGGGGGAACTATGGCTACACCTTC.

This clone showed up just once. The CDR3 here is CASSPSPLTGANVLTF. For the CDR3, the DNA is TGTGCCAGCAGCCCGAGCCCCCTGACTGGGGCCAACGTCCTGACTTTC. V usage is TRBV7-9 and J usage is TRBJ2-6; D gene unclear. CDR3 size: 16 residues. Between the trimmed V and J ends, which lost 5 bases and 2 bases, there was a span of 13 bases. Germline V gene sequence: CDR1 SEHNR, CDR2 FQNEAQ (reference sequence).